This T cell receptor (beta chain) was identified during a study of T cells in Graves' hyperthyroidism and ophthalmopathy. Overall study context: Peripheral blood was obtained at initial diagnosis, preceding any treatment.

The study, taken as a whole, reports: The model forecast ophthalmopathy, anticipating it by a median about 6.5 months before onset.

RNA transcripts yielded amplified TCR beta CDR3 regions. A set of HTBI primers served as the primers for a first-round RT-PCR of the TCR CDR3. TCRdb re-analysed the multiplex PCR reads in MiXCR, keeping a single row per CDR3 protein. The data show under 400,000 distinct CDR3 sequences, 20% to 25% seen once. In the case of this clonotype: Its antigen is as yet unknown.

This sequence originates from a man in his fifties with Graves' hyperthyroidism. The material sequenced was blood.

CDR3 in DNA: TGTGCCAGTTCACAGGGGGAAGGCCATATGAGTGAGCAGTTCTTC. Translation: CASSQGEGHMSEQFF. This chain connects TRBV6-1 to TRBJ2-1, with 8 bases matching TRBD1. In germline, CDR1 is MNHNS, CDR2 SASEGT. The CDR3 contains 15 residues. V lost 9 bases and J lost 9; bases outside the gene matches: 16.